These 20 T cell receptor beta chains came from one sample sequenced in a study of cytotoxic CD8 clonotypes in ibrutinib-treated CLL. Sequencing used immunoSEQ multiplex PCR; TCRdb keeps in-frame clones, though not all of them. Found here are fewer than 400,000 clones, around 66% of them singletons; the top ten hold roughly 6%. The material was PBMCs, obtained after 36 months of ibrutinib treatment. These receptors all stem from a human donor with chronic lymphocytic leukemia.

This chain's CDR3 is CASSQERPGGSDTQYF. DNA for the CDR3: TGCGCCAGCAGCCAAGAGCGTCCGGGGGGCTCAGATACGCAGTATTTT. The chain recombines TRBV4-1 with TRBJ2-3; TRBD2 might be the D (7 bases). Trimming removed 0 bases from V and 4 bases from J, with 14 bases in between. The CDR3 totals 16 residues. Per germline, CDR1 MGHRA and CDR2 YSYEKL.

This chain joins TRBV6-1 and TRBJ1-2; D is possibly TRBD1 (6 bases). The CDR3 loop spans 13 amino acids. With 2 bases removed from V and 3 bases from J, the gap between germline ends came to 7 bases. From germline, CDR1 is MNHNS and CDR2 SASEGT. CDR3 nucleotides: TGTGCCAGCAGTGAAAGGGGGGACTATGGCTACACCTTC. This codes for CASSERGDYGYTF.

The genes are TRBV28 and TRBJ2-4, with D perhaps TRBD2 (7 bases). Germline lookup yields CDR1 MDHEN and CDR2 SYDVKM. The CDR3 runs 17 residues. V lost 6 bases and J lost 1, with 19 bases in between. CDR3 residues: CASSLLRGGEAKNIQYF. In DNA, the CDR3 is TGTGCCAGCAGCCTCCTTAGGGGGGGAGAGGCCAAAAACATTCAGTACTTC.

The chain uses TRBV6-5 and TRBJ2-5; the D gene is possibly TRBD2 (5 bases). CDR3 length equals 14 residues. Germline-derived CDR1 and CDR2 are MNHEY and SVGAGI. The V end lost 6 bases, the J end lost 5 bases, and 16 bases lay between the germline ends. This CDR3 is CASSQRLPGETQYF. For the CDR3, the DNA is TGTGCCAGCAGCCAGAGACTACCCGGGGAGACCCAGTACTTC.

This clone showed up just a few times. This chain joins TRBV5-6 and TRBJ1-3; TRBD1 might be the D (6 bases). The germline CDR1 and CDR2 sequences are SGHDT and YYEEEE. The V gene lost 0 bases and the J gene lost 5 bases, with 9 bases spanning the gap. The CDR3 totals 14 residues. The CDR3 bases are TGTGCCAGCAGCTTGGGGGACACGAGAAACACCATATATTTT. This translates into CASSLGDTRNTIYF.

This clone has a handful of counts. The rearrangement uses TRBV28 and TRBJ2-7, with D unclear. The CDR3 totals 12 residues. The V end lost 5 bases, the J end lost 4 bases, and 9 bases lay between the germline ends. Germline V gene data show CDR1 as MDHEN and CDR2 as SYDVKM. The CDR3 reads CASSLRQYEQYF. The CDR3 DNA sequence: TGTGCCAGCAGTCTCCGTCAGTACGAGCAGTACTTC.

This clone was recorded a few times. The chain carries TRBV2 and TRBJ1-2; D ambiguous. Germline CDR1 is SNHLY and CDR2 is FYNNEI. This CDR3 region has 13 residues. Trimming took off 9 bases at V and 1 base at J, with 12 bases between the two ends. The CDR3 here is CARRTEDNYGYTF. The CDR3 DNA reads as TGTGCCAGAAGGACGGAGGATAACTATGGCTACACCTTC.

V is TRBV27 and J is TRBJ1-4; tentatively, D is TRBD1 (6 bases). V was cut by 7 bases and J by 2 bases, with 14 bases left in between. The CDR3 has 15 residues. Germline V gene lookup returns CDR1 MNHEY and CDR2 SMNVEV (reference sequence). The CDR3 loop is CASKSYRATNEKLFF. The CDR3 bases are TGTGCCAGCAAATCTTACAGGGCGACTAATGAAAAACTGTTTTTT.

This rearrangement joins TRBV11-2 to TRBJ2-7, with 7 bases identical to TRBD1. The germline CDR1 and CDR2 sequences are SGHAT and FQNNGV. This CDR3 spans 13 amino acids. J was trimmed by 5 bases and V by 5 bases; bases with no gene match: 6. The CDR3 is CASSLTGNDEQYF. The CDR3 DNA reads as TGTGCCAGCAGCCTGACAGGGAACGACGAGCAGTACTTC. The full variable domain, rest sourced from reference TRBV11-2 and TRBJ2-7, is EAGVAQSPRYKIIEKRQSVAFWCNPISGHATLYWYQQILGQGPKLLIQFQNNGVVDDSQLPKDRFSAERLKGVDSTLKIQPAKLEDSAVYLCASSLTGNDEQYFGPGTRLTVT.

The chain couples TRBV9 to TRBJ2-7; possibly TRBD2 for D (6 bases). The V gene's germline CDR1 is SGDLS and CDR2 YYNGEE. The length of the CDR3 is 15 residues. Trimming pared 4 bases from V and 2 bases from J, leaving 16 bases between. CDR3 sequence reads: CASSLRDSGPYEQYF. In DNA form, the CDR3 reads TGTGCCAGCAGCCTTAGGGATAGCGGACCCTACGAGCAGTACTTC. Based on the CDR3 plus reference TRBV9 and TRBJ2-7, the full variable domain is DSGVTQTPKHLITATGQRVTLRCSPRSGDLSVYWYQQSLDQGLQFLIQYYNGEERAKGNILERFSAQQFPDLHSELNLSSLELGDSALYFCASSLRDSGPYEQYFGPGTRLTVT.

The rearrangement links TRBV9 to TRBJ2-5; no clear D. Germline V gene sequence: CDR1 SGDLS, CDR2 YYNGEE. The CDR3 has 13 amino acids. Trimming removed 3 bases at V and 2 bases at J, with 8 bases between. The CDR3 coding sequence is TGTGCCAGCAGCGCCCTGTCTCAAGAGACCCAGTACTTC. Translating it yields CASSALSQETQYF.

The rearrangement links TRBV6-6 to TRBJ2-3; 10 bases match TRBD2. In germline, CDR1 is MNHNY, CDR2 SVGAGI (reference sequence). The J segment lost 4 bases and the V segment lost 7 bases, leaving 11 bases of the junction unmatched. The CDR3 contains 16 residues. Here the CDR3 DNA reads TGTGCCAGCATTTCGAAGCGGGGGGGCCAATCAGATACGCAGTATTTT. Translated: CASISKRGGQSDTQYF.

The chain has TRBV9 and TRBJ2-5, with D tentatively TRBD1 or TRBD2 (6 bases each). Germline V lookup: CDR1 SGDLS, CDR2 YYNGEE. Trimming shortened V by 4 bases and J by 1 base, and 11 bases separated the two germline ends. This CDR3 is built from 14 residues. The CDR3 protein is CASSRGGLQETQYF. CDR3 DNA sequence: TGTGCCAGCAGCCGAGGGGGGCTCCAAGAGACCCAGTACTTC.

The chain uses TRBV25-1 and TRBJ1-2; D ambiguous. This CDR3 is 13 amino acids long. Germline V gene lookup returns CDR1 MGHDK and CDR2 SYGVNS. V was cut by 2 bases and J by 3 bases, with 7 bases left in between. Written as DNA, the CDR3 is TGTGCCAGCAGTGAAGTCCCCTACTATGGCTACACCTTC. Translating gives CASSEVPYYGYTF.

The sample holds a few counts of this clone. The chain is built from TRBV9 and TRBJ1-6, with D unresolved. The CDR3 spans 15 residues. Trimming shortened V by 1 base and J by 2 bases, and 7 bases separated the two germline ends. Per germline, CDR1 SGDLS and CDR2 YYNGEE. In DNA, the CDR3 is TGTGCCAGCAGCGTATCTGCTACCTATAATTCACCCCTCCACTTT. This translates into CASSVSATYNSPLHF.

This chain links TRBV20-1 with TRBJ2-3, with D perhaps matching TRBD2 (6 bases). The length of the CDR3 is 11 residues. Germline CDR1 and CDR2: DFQATT and SNEGSKA (reference sequence). The CDR3 loop is CSGTEGDTQYF. The CDR3 DNA follows: TGCAGCGGAACGGAGGGGGATACGCAGTATTTT.

V usage is TRBV18 and J usage is TRBJ2-7; D is unresolved. The V gene's germline CDR1 is KGHSH and CDR2 LQKENI. V was pared by 6 bases and J by 7 bases, with 13 bases between. The CDR3 runs to 12 residues. The CDR3 DNA sequence: TGTGCCAGCTCTCGACTCCTCGGTGAGCAGTACTTC. Its translation: CASSRLLGEQYF.

The chain has TRBV28 and TRBJ2-7; TRBD2 matches 12 bases. V was pared by 8 bases and J by 6 bases, with 2 bases of the junction left unmatched. The germline V gene has CDR1 MDHEN and CDR2 SYDVKM. This CDR3 region has 12 residues. CDR3 protein: CASLLAGGEQYF. The CDR3 DNA reads TGTGCCAGCTTACTAGCGGGAGGCGAGCAGTACTTC.

This clone was seen a handful of times. The chain couples TRBV18 to TRBJ1-5, with D maybe TRBD1 (5 bases). This CDR3 contains 15 residues. The V gene lost 4 bases and the J gene lost 0 bases, with 10 bases spanning the gap. CDR1 is KGHSH, CDR2 LQKENI, per germline. CDR3 residues: CASSQGTYSNQPQHF. DNA of the CDR3: TGTGCCAGCTCACAGGGGACGTATAGCAATCAGCCCCAGCATTTT.

J is TRBJ2-7 and V is TRBV7-6; D not resolved. The CDR3 covers 14 residues. In germline, CDR1 is SGHVS, CDR2 FNYEAQ. With 0 bases removed from V and 3 bases from J, the gap between germline ends came to 9 bases. The CDR3 region is CASSLAIRSYEQYF. DNA of the CDR3: TGTGCCAGCAGCTTAGCGATCCGGAGCTACGAGCAGTACTTC.